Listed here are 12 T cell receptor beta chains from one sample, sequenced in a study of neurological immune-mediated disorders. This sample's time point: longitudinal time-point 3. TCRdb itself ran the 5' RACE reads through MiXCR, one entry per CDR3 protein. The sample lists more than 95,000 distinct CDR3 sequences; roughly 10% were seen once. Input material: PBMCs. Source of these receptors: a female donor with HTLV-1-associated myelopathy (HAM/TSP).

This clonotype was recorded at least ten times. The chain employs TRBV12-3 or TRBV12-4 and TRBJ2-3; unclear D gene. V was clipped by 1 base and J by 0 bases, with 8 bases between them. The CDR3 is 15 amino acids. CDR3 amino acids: CASSLGGPSTDTQYF. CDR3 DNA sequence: TGTGCCAGCAGTTTAGGCGGACCTAGCACAGATACGCAGTATTTT.

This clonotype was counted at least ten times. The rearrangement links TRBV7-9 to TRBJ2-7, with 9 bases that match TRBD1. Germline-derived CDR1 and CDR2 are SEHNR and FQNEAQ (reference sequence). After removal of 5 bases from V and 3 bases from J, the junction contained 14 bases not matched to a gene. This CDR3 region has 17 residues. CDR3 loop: CASSTGAGGQGFYEQYF. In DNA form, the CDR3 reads TGTGCCAGCAGCACGGGGGCAGGGGGACAGGGTTTCTACGAGCAGTACTTC.

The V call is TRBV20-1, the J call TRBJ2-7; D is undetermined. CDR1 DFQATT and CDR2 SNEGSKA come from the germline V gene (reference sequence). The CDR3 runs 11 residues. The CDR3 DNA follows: TGCAGCACCTCCTCGGGCTACGAGCAGTACTTC. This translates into CSTSSGYEQYF.

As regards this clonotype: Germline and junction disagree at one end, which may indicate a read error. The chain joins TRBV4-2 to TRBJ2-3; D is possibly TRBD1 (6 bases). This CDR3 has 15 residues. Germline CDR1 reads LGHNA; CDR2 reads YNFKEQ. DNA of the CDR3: TGTGTCAGCAGCCAAGGGGGACCGTTCACAGATACGCAGTATTTT. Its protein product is CVSSQGGPFTDTQYF.

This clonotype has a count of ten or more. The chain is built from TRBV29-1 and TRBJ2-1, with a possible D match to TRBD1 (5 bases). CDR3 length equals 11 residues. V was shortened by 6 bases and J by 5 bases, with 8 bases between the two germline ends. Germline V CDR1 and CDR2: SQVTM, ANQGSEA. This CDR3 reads CSVTVNNEQFF. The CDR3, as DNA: TGCAGCGTGACAGTAAACAATGAGCAGTTCTTC.

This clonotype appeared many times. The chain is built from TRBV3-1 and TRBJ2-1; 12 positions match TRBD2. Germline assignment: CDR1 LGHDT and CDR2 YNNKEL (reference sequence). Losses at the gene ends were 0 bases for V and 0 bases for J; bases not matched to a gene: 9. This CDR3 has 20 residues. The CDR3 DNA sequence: TGTGCCAGCAGCCAAGATTCGCTAGCGGGGGGGCAGAGCTCCTACAATGAGCAGTTCTTC. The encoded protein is CASSQDSLAGGQSSYNEQFF.

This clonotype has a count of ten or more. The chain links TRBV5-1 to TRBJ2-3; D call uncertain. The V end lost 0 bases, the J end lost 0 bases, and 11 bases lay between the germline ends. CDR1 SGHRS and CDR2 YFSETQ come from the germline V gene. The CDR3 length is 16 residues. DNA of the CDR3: TGCGCCAGCAGCTTGGCTTGGCAGGAGAGCACAGATACGCAGTATTTT. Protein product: CASSLAWQESTDTQYF.

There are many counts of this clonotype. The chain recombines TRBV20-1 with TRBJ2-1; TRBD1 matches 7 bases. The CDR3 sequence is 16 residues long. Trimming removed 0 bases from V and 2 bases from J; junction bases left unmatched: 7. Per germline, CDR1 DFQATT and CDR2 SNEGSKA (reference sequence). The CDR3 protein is CSARDSGGQAYNEQFF. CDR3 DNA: TGCAGTGCTAGAGATAGTGGCGGACAGGCCTACAATGAGCAGTTCTTC.

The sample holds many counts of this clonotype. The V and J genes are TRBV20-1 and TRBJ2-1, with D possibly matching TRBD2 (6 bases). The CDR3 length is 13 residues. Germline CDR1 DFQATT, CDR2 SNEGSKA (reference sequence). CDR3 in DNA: TGCAGCGCTCAGCGGGTCGGCTACAATGAGCAGTTCTTC. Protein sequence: CSAQRVGYNEQFF.

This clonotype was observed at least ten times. Here the CDR3 DNA reads TGTGCCAGCAGTCAAATCACCCGGACAGGGGGCCTTAGTCAGCCCCAGCATTTT. This translates into CASSQITRTGGLSQPQHF. The chain joins TRBV6-2 or TRBV6-3 to TRBJ1-5; 11 bases map to TRBD1. Germline loops: CDR1 MNHEY, CDR2 SVGEGT. CDR3 length equals 18 residues. V lost 5 bases and J lost 6; bases outside the gene matches: 15.

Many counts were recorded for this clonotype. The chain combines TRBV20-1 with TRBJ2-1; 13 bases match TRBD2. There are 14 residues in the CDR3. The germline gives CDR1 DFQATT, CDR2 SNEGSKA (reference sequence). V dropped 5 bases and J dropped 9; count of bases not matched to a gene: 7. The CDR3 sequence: CSAAGTSGESEQFF. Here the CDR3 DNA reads TGCAGTGCTGCCGGGACTAGCGGGGAATCTGAGCAGTTCTTC.

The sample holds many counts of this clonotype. The CDR3 here is CSVIGQGARYEQYF. The CDR3 DNA reads as TGCAGCGTGATCGGACAGGGGGCTCGGTACGAGCAGTACTTC. The gene calls are TRBV29-1 and TRBJ2-7; 11 nucleotides align to TRBD1. The CDR3 totals 14 residues. V shed 6 bases, J shed 4 bases, and the junction held 8 bases outside the gene matches. Germline CDR1 is SQVTM and CDR2 is ANQGSEA.